The entry below gives a single T cell receptor beta chain sequence along with its context. No antigen is known for it. Per germline, CDR1 LGHNA and CDR2 YNFKEQ. This CDR3 is 15 amino acids long. Trimming cost V 4 bases and J 5 bases; bases outside gene matches: 10. Generated by immunoSEQ multiplex PCR, the TCRdb table keeps only in-frame clones and is missing some. In the table there are about 150,000 clones, around 89% of which are singletons. This record comes from a study of T cell responses to AZD1222 COVID-19 vaccine. Study-wide results and limits: Among the donors, most were white British and more were female, and clonal diversity was possibly underestimated. Spike-specific TCR breadth and depth rose after two AZD1222 doses.

Sequences were derived from peripheral blood, sampled on day 0 of MenACWY control vaccination. This receptor was taken from an adult in good health. The J gene is TRBJ1-1, the V gene TRBV4-2; 7 positions match TRBD1. The CDR3 DNA follows: TGTGCCAGCAGCCTAGAACCGGGACAGTCAACTGAAGCTTTCTTT. Translating gives CASSLEPGQSTEAFF.